This T cell receptor (beta chain) originates from a study of beta chain features in type 1 diabetes. This clone was observed a handful of times. Its antigen is still unknown. Isolated RNA was reverse transcribed in full, so expressed TCRB transcripts were sequenced. TCRdb keeps only in-frame clones here, not all; method: immunoSEQ multiplex PCR. The profile shows roughly 150,000 clones, 7.5% to 9.5% of them singletons. Study findings and constraints: Patients' naive, central memory and regulatory TCRB repertoires appeared more alike than those of healthy donors. Since sequencing was performed on cDNA, cells with high TCR expression could be over-represented. Among all four CD4+ subsets, Type 1 diabetes patients had TCRB CDR3s that were moderately but significantly shorter.

The CDR3 is 13 amino acids. V was cut by 8 bases and J by 7 bases, with 14 bases left in between. The germline V gene encodes CDR1 SGHTA and CDR2 FQGNSA. The chain uses TRBV7-2 and TRBJ2-2; weak D call: TRBD2 (6 bases). This sequence originates from a woman aged 18-29 years with type 1 diabetes. The sequencing input was central memory CD4+ T cells from blood. This chain's CDR3 is CASGGTSGGELFF. The CDR3 nucleotides read TGTGCCAGCGGCGGGACTTCGGGCGGGGAGCTGTTTTTT. The complete variable domain, with remaining parts taken from reference TRBV7-2 and TRBJ2-2, reads GAGVSQSPSNKVTEKGKDVELRCDPISGHTALYWYRQSLGQGLEFLIYFQGNSAPDKSGLPSDRFSAERTGGSVSTLTIQRTQQEDSAVYLCASGGTSGGELFFGEGSRLTVL.